The TCR beta chain under discussion was sequenced for a study of vaccination effects on CD4 cells after COVID-19. Findings and limits, study-wide: Among infection- and vaccine-induced clones, marked clonal contraction occurred late after vaccination. Convalescent patients numbered few in the study; early post-infection timepoints were missing entirely.

With the ViraFEST assay, the study expanded antigen-specific CD4+ T cells using viral peptide pools, then sequenced them. CD4+ T cells were isolated after around 9 days of culture. The participants, recipients of two vaccine doses, got either BNT162b2 or mRNA-1273. Having tested negative for nucleocapsid antibodies, the vaccine recipients showed no prior SARS-CoV-2 infection. On days 3 and 7, fresh IL-2 medium replaced half the medium. In regard to this clone: The antigen remains unidentified.

The CDR3 length is 16 residues. The V gene's germline CDR1 is KGHSH and CDR2 LQKENI. Between the trimmed V and J ends, which lost 5 bases and 0 bases, there was a span of 14 bases. TCRdb keeps only in-frame clones here, not all; method: immunoSEQ multiplex PCR. The sample has 27,000 or so clones; about 83% are singletons. The starting material was CD4+ T cells from PBMCs cultured with HCoV-NL63 spike peptides, obtained after COVID-19 vaccination. The sequence came from a human donor who received a COVID-19 vaccine. Some clones in this sample may be carry-over from other donors' samples. The chain uses TRBV18 and TRBJ1-3; no reliable D call. The CDR3 nucleotides are TGTGCCAGCTCATCGGACGGATTTAGCTCTGGAAACACCATATATTTT. Amino acids: CASSSDGFSSGNTIYF.